This T cell receptor (beta chain) was sequenced for a study of brain T cells in children with intractable seizures. Study-level points and caveats: HCMV serostatus was not known, and viral specificity came from CDR3 similarity only. Absence of clones before surgery may stem from lower sequencing depth.

Time point here: blood from clinic visit 5 months post-surgery; TSC patient then seizure free. The sequenced cases were selected for having the highest brain T cell transcript signatures. Patients received at least one anti-epileptic drug before surgery. This CDR3 is 11 amino acids long. Looked up from germline, CDR1 is DFQATT and CDR2 is SNEGSKA (reference sequence). Trimming cost V 2 bases and J 9 bases, with 11 bases left between them. Concerning this clone itself: Its target is unknown.

The method was immunoSEQ multiplex PCR; TCRdb's version includes in-frame clones alone and lacks a portion of them. This table holds about 350,000 clones, nearly 95% found once. This material consisted of peripheral blood, taken approximately 5 months after surgery. The chain employs TRBV20-1 and TRBJ2-7, with D perhaps matching TRBD2 (5 bases). The receptor was isolated from a boy under two years old with tuberous sclerosis and intractable seizures. CDR3 protein: CSARNGERQYF. The CDR3 bases are TGCAGTGCTAGAAACGGGGAGCGGCAGTACTTC.